Listed below are T cell receptor beta chains from one sample, sequenced in a study of cytomegalovirus exposure and HLA in healthy donors. Some clones are missing from TCRdb's copy, which holds only in-frame ones; the method was immunoSEQ multiplex PCR. The sample contains 150,000 to 200,000 clones, approximately 78% of which appear only once. The sample comprised PBMCs. The receptors here all came from a male donor in good health and CMV-seronegative. Each CDR3 is given with its conserved first and last residue. The D gene is left open where the match is weak. Not all rows give a size; the values are once, few, many and, for expanded clones, a class.

TRBV7-2	TRBJ2-3	TRBD2	-	CASSPSSGSYTDTQYF	TGTGCCAGCAGCCCCTCTAGCGGGAGTTATACAGATACGCAGTATTTT
TRBV7-9	TRBJ2-7	TRBD2	-	CASSPRTSGMTGEQYF	TGTGCCAGCAGCCCCAGGACTAGCGGGATGACGGGGGAGCAGTACTTC
TRBV5-1	TRBJ1-2	TRBD1	-	CASRDRSTNYGYTF	TGCGCCAGCAGGGACAGGAGCACTAACTATGGCTACACCTTC
TRBV5-5	TRBJ2-2	-	-	CASSLALAGTGELFF	TGTGCCAGCAGCTTGGCCCTAGCTGGGACCGGGGAGCTGTTTTTT
TRBV2	TRBJ2-7	TRBD1	-	CASSVGPGQGSYEQYF	TGTGCCAGCAGTGTTGGCCCGGGACAGGGCTCCTACGAGCAGTACTTC
TRBV10-3	TRBJ1-4	-	-	CAISEDRGNEKLFF	TGTGCCATCAGTGAGGACAGAGGAAATGAAAAACTGTTTTTT
TRBV19	TRBJ1-1	TRBD1	-	CASSTRGGTGNTEAFF	TGTGCCAGTAGTACCCGGGGCGGGACAGGGAACACTGAAGCTTTCTTT
TRBV28	TRBJ1-2	-	-	CASRPPGYGYTF	TGTGCCAGCAGGCCGCCGGGCTATGGCTACACCTTC
TRBV5-4	TRBJ2-7	-	-	CASSLEGGAAAYEQYF	TGTGCCAGCAGTCTGGAGGGGGGGGCAGCGGCCTACGAGCAGTACTTC
TRBV27	TRBJ1-6	TRBD1	-	CASSLGTGGYNSPLHF	TGTGCCAGCAGTCTCGGGACAGGGGGATATAATTCACCCCTCCACTTT
TRBV10-3	TRBJ2-3	TRBD2	-	CATSPGGSGNYTQYF	TGTGCCACCTCGCCGGGGGGTAGCGGGAATTATACGCAGTATTTT
TRBV30	TRBJ1-5	-	-	CAWSVGLGGQPQHF	TGTGCCTGGAGTGTTGGGTTGGGGGGACAGCCCCAGCATTTT
TRBV5-1	TRBJ2-7	-	-	CASSLALGGSYEQYF	TGCGCCAGCAGCTTGGCCCTTGGCGGCTCCTACGAGCAGTACTTC
TRBV27	TRBJ2-5	-	-	CASSSYLAGRETQYF	TGTGCCAGCAGTTCGTACTTGGCGGGGAGAGAGACCCAGTACTTC
TRBV7-2	TRBJ2-5	TRBD1	-	CASSLVTGQETQYF	TGTGCCAGCAGCCTAGTGACAGGGCAGGAGACCCAGTACTTC
TRBV30	TRBJ2-2	TRBD2	-	CAWMAGENTGELFF	TGTGCCTGGATGGCGGGGGAAAACACCGGGGAGCTGTTTTTT
TRBV7-9	TRBJ2-3	-	-	CASSLDRDTQYF	TGTGCCAGCAGCTTAGACAGAGATACGCAGTATTTT
TRBV19	TRBJ1-5	TRBD1	-	CASSMRDRPKHF	TGTGCCAGTAGTATGCGGGACAGGCCAAAGCATTTT
TRBV5-4	TRBJ1-1	TRBD1	-	CASSPRTGGEAFF	TGTGCCAGCAGCCCGCGGACAGGGGGCGAAGCTTTCTTT
TRBV14	TRBJ2-2	TRBD2	-	CASSRGGFTGELFF	TGTGCCAGCAGCCGGGGGGGGTTCACCGGGGAGCTGTTTTTT
TRBV12-5	TRBJ2-7	TRBD1	-	CASGLGLARGHHEQYF	TGTGCTAGTGGTTTGGGTCTGGCGAGGGGGCACCACGAGCAGTACTTC
TRBV7-8	TRBJ1-5	-	once	CASSLKVRADQPQHF	TGTGCCAGCAGCTTAAAGGTCAGAGCGGATCAGCCCCAGCATTTT
TRBV14	TRBJ2-3	TRBD2	few	CASSQPSFGAGSTDTQYF	TGTGCCAGCAGCCAACCTTCGTTCGGAGCGGGGAGCACAGATACGCAGTATTTT
TRBV6-1	TRBJ1-2	-	few	CASRWGVNYGYTF	TGTGCCAGCAGGTGGGGGGTTAACTATGGCTACACCTTC
TRBV19	TRBJ1-5	TRBD1	-	CASRGTGFDQPQHF	TGTGCCAGTAGGGGGACAGGGTTCGATCAGCCCCAGCATTTT
TRBV7-2	TRBJ2-3	TRBD2	-	CASSLAATSGGLGYTQYF	TGTGCCAGCAGCTTAGCGGCGACTAGCGGGGGCCTGGGGTATACGCAGTATTTT
TRBV5-6	TRBJ2-2	TRBD2	-	CASSLGLAGASNTGELFF	TGTGCCAGCAGCTTGGGACTAGCGGGGGCCTCCAACACCGGGGAGCTGTTTTTT
TRBV5-1	TRBJ2-2	TRBD1	-	CASSLGRGSTGELFF	TGCGCCAGCAGCTTGGGCAGGGGGAGCACCGGGGAGCTGTTTTTT
TRBV7-3	TRBJ2-3	TRBD1	once	CASSPRDRGGVVGDTQYF	TGTGCCAGCAGCCCCAGGGACAGAGGGGGAGTGGTGGGAGATACGCAGTATTTT
TRBV6-5	TRBJ2-7	TRBD2	-	CASSLAGGAYEQYF	TGTGCCAGCAGTTTAGCGGGAGGGGCCTACGAGCAGTACTTC
TRBV7-9	TRBJ2-2	TRBD2	-	CASSIRPPGLGNTGELFF	TGTGCCAGCAGCATTCGTCCCCCCGGACTAGGGAACACCGGGGAGCTGTTTTTT
TRBV5-4	TRBJ1-4	TRBD1	-	CASSKGQGLTNEKLFF	TGTGCCAGCAGCAAAGGACAGGGGTTAACTAATGAAAAACTGTTTTTT
TRBV5-6	TRBJ2-1	-	-	CASSLVGPPYNEQFF	TGTGCCAGCAGCTTGGTTGGGCCCCCCTACAATGAGCAGTTCTTC
TRBV11-3	TRBJ2-7	-	-	CASSEGSGYEQYF	TGTGCCAGCAGCGAGGGCAGTGGCTACGAGCAGTACTTC
TRBV19	TRBJ2-1	-	-	CASSYPGRGDEQFF	TGTGCCAGTAGCTACCCAGGGCGTGGGGATGAGCAGTTCTTC
TRBV10-3	TRBJ2-7	-	-	CAISETRDMVSYEQYF	TGTGCCATCAGTGAGACACGGGACATGGTCTCCTACGAGCAGTACTTC
TRBV6-5	TRBJ2-1	-	-	CASSYSDRTYNEQFF	TGTGCCAGCAGTTACTCGGACAGAACTTACAATGAGCAGTTCTTC
TRBV5-6	TRBJ2-1	TRBD1	-	CASSLRTGVPFF	TGTGCCAGCAGCTTGAGGACAGGGGTGCCGTTCTTC
TRBV14	TRBJ1-2	TRBD1	-	CASSQALPETGRLNYGYTF	TGTGCCAGCAGCCAAGCCCTGCCCGAGACAGGGAGGCTTAACTATGGCTACACCTTC
TRBV7-2	TRBJ1-1	TRBD1	-	CASSLVGQGNTEAFF	TGTGCCAGCAGCTTAGTTGGACAGGGGAACACTGAAGCTTTCTTT
TRBV7-9	TRBJ2-1	TRBD2	-	CASSLELAGGRSYNEQFF	TGTGCCAGCAGCTTAGAACTAGCGGGGGGAAGGTCCTACAATGAGCAGTTCTTC
TRBV4-3	TRBJ2-7	-	-	CASSQENRARYEQYF	TGCGCCAGCAGCCAAGAGAACAGGGCCCGGTACGAGCAGTACTTC
TRBV6-4	TRBJ2-2	TRBD1	-	CASSDSSGQVTGELFF	TGTGCCAGCAGTGACTCCTCGGGACAGGTGACCGGGGAGCTGTTTTTT
TRBV5-3	TRBJ2-3	-	few	CARSFTRGQRGGSDTQYF	TGTGCCAGAAGCTTTACAAGGGGGCAACGTGGGGGGTCAGATACGCAGTATTTT
TRBV27	TRBJ2-7	TRBD2	-	CASSFLFRGREKSYEQYF	TGTGCCAGCAGTTTTTTGTTCCGCGGGCGGGAGAAGTCCTACGAGCAGTACTTC
TRBV20-1	TRBJ1-2	TRBD1	-	CSARQGNGYTF	TGCAGCGCGAGACAGGGGAATGGCTACACCTTC
TRBV5-1	TRBJ2-2	TRBD1	once	CASSLTGANTGELFF	TGCGCCAGCAGCTTGACAGGGGCGAACACCGGGGAGCTGTTTTTT
TRBV7-8	TRBJ1-1	-	-	CASSLTRESGAFF	TGTGCCAGCAGCTTAACTAGGGAGAGTGGAGCTTTCTTT
TRBV28	TRBJ2-2	TRBD1	-	CASRTGGKTGELFF	TGTGCCAGCAGGACAGGGGGGAAAACCGGGGAGCTGTTTTTT
TRBV15	TRBJ2-5	TRBD1	once	CATSRDREGTGRETQYF	TGTGCCACCAGCAGAGATCGGGAAGGGACAGGGAGGGAGACCCAGTACTTC
TRBV5-4	TRBJ1-2	-	-	CASSLDRVVYGYTF	TGTGCCAGCAGCTTGGACAGGGTGGTTTATGGCTACACCTTC
TRBV5-1	TRBJ2-3	TRBD2	-	CASSLGLAGRGDTQYF	TGCGCCAGCAGCTTGGGACTAGCGGGTAGGGGAGATACGCAGTATTTT
TRBV30	TRBJ1-1	-	-	CARQENTEAFF	TGTGCCCGACAGGAGAACACTGAAGCTTTCTTT
TRBV30	TRBJ1-2	-	-	CAWSVEWRRDYGYTF	TGTGCCTGGAGTGTAGAATGGCGGAGAGACTATGGCTACACCTTC